This TCR beta chain was recorded in a study of PD-1 blockade in classical Hodgkin lymphoma. General study points: Patients starting nivolumab under 1 year after ASCT were excluded. While CD8+ TCR diversity did not rise significantly by C4D1, CD4+ TCR diversity did.

Measured with immunoSEQ multiplex PCR; TCRdb has only the in-frame clones, and not every one. Among tens of thousands of clones listed, roughly two thirds were seen once. CDR1 and CDR2 from the germline V gene are GTSNPN and SVGIG (reference sequence). The CDR3 runs to 16 residues. V trimming: 2 bases; J trimming: 3 bases; junction bases outside the gene matches: 9. This clone has more than one count but fewer than ten. Its cognate antigen is unknown. Sample time point: cycle 4 day 1 (C4D1), after less than seven weeks of nivolumab. Each of the patients experienced relapse following autologous stem cell transplantation, and their brentuximab vedotin exposure differed.

The sequence was obtained from a human donor with classical Hodgkin lymphoma. The chain joins TRBV30 to TRBJ2-4; 8 nucleotides agree with TRBD1. Sequenced material: peripheral blood mononuclear cells (PBMCs), taken before the fourth cycle of nivolumab. DNA for the CDR3: TGTGCCTGGAGTTACGGACAGGGCTTCAACAAAAACATTCAGTACTTC. As protein: CAWSYGQGFNKNIQYF.